This is a list of T cell receptor beta chains from one sample in a study of spatial heterogeneity in lung cancer. TCRdb called the 5' RACE reads again in MiXCR, with one record for every CDR3 protein. The table has roughly 79,000 distinct CDR3 sequences, roughly 13% seen once. The specimen was PBMCs, collected at surgery. The receptors derive from a male donor with early-stage non-small cell lung cancer. CDR3s include the opening cysteine and the closing phenylalanine or tryptophan. A D gene is named only where the DNA matches it firmly. Expanded clones are given a class, and other clones once, few, many or no size at all.

V gene	CDR3 length	J gene	D gene	clone size	CDR3 protein	CDR3 DNA
TRBV10-3	15	TRBJ1-4	TRBD1	few	CAISERRQGDEKLFF	TGTGCCATCAGTGAGAGGCGACAGGGGGATGAAAAACTGTTTTTT
TRBV7-3	13	TRBJ2-2	-	-	CASSEQGNGELFF	TGTGCCAGCAGCGAACAGGGTAACGGGGAGCTGTTTTTT
TRBV29-1	13	TRBJ2-3	TRBD1	few	CSVTGTGADTQYF	TGCAGCGTTACCGGGACAGGGGCAGATACGCAGTATTTT
TRBV7-9	15	TRBJ2-5	-	-	CASSLGAREEETQYF	TGTGCCAGCAGCTTAGGCGCCAGGGAGGAAGAGACCCAGTACTTC
TRBV7-3	17	TRBJ1-5	-	few	CASSLHVGQNSNQPQHF	TGTGCCAGCAGCTTACATGTGGGGCAGAATAGCAATCAGCCCCAGCATTTT
TRBV29-1	17	TRBJ2-3	TRBD1	-	CSVILRADRGRADTQYF	TGCAGCGTCATACTAAGGGCGGACAGGGGGCGCGCAGATACGCAGTATTTT
TRBV7-2	16	TRBJ2-2	-	few	CASTSGGTANTGELFF	TGTGCCAGCACCTCCGGGGGGACAGCGAACACCGGGGAGCTGTTTTTT
TRBV24-1	17	TRBJ1-6	-	many	CATSDLPGLGDNSPLHF	TGTGCCACCAGTGATTTGCCCGGGTTGGGAGATAATTCACCCCTCCACTTT
TRBV29-1	13	TRBJ2-7	TRBD1	few	CSVEGTGTYEQYF	TGCAGCGTTGAAGGGACAGGCACCTACGAGCAGTACTTC
TRBV28	16	TRBJ2-7	TRBD2	-	CASSPRTSGFSYEQYF	TGTGCCAGCAGCCCCCGGACTAGCGGATTCTCCTACGAGCAGTACTTC
TRBV29-1	12	TRBJ2-2	TRBD1	many	CSVRTGAKELFF	TGCAGCGTGCGGACAGGGGCTAAGGAGCTGTTTTTT
TRBV5-8	15	TRBJ1-1	TRBD1	many	CASLTPGQGHTEAFF	TGTGCCAGCTTAACGCCGGGACAGGGACACACTGAAGCTTTCTTT
TRBV12-3/TRBV12-4	15	TRBJ2-2	-	few	CASSLIVSDTGELFF	TGTGCCAGCAGTTTGATAGTCAGCGACACCGGGGAGCTGTTTTTT
TRBV28	12	TRBJ1-5	-	-	CASTSAGQPQHF	TGTGCCAGCACCTCAGCGGGGCAGCCCCAGCATTTT
TRBV2	13	TRBJ2-1	TRBD2	-	CASSVGGFNEQFF	TGTGCCAGCAGTGTGGGAGGGTTCAATGAGCAGTTCTTC
TRBV18	16	TRBJ2-7	TRBD1	-	CASSPREGDRLYEQYF	TGTGCCAGCTCACCGAGAGAAGGGGACAGGCTTTACGAGCAGTACTTC
TRBV3-1	14	TRBJ1-1	TRBD1	few	CASSPVRGETEAFF	TGTGCCAGCAGCCCCGTCAGGGGGGAGACTGAAGCTTTCTTT
TRBV29-1	11	TRBJ1-1	-	-	CSAGEGAEAFF	TGCAGCGCCGGGGAGGGGGCTGAAGCTTTCTTT
TRBV30	12	TRBJ1-2	TRBD1	many	CAWDGTGNGYTF	TGTGCCTGGGACGGGACAGGGAATGGCTACACCTTC
TRBV7-2	16	TRBJ2-7	TRBD1	-	CASSLTGSGVPYEQYF	TGTGCCAGCAGCCTGACAGGGTCAGGCGTCCCGTACGAGCAGTACTTC
TRBV14	15	TRBJ2-7	TRBD2	-	CASSQIAGGPYEQYF	TGTGCCAGCAGCCAAATAGCGGGGGGGCCCTACGAGCAGTACTTC
TRBV10-3	16	TRBJ1-5	-	-	CAISEGAGGDYQPQHF	TGTGCCATCAGTGAGGGGGCCGGGGGCGATTATCAGCCCCAGCATTTT
TRBV25-1	15	TRBJ1-6	TRBD1	many	CASSERGRGDSPLHF	TGTGCCAGCAGTGAAAGGGGCAGGGGGGATTCACCCCTCCACTTT
TRBV12-5	14	TRBJ2-7	TRBD1	few	CASGLNEDRGEQYF	TGTGCTAGTGGTTTGAACGAGGACAGGGGCGAGCAGTACTTC
TRBV4-2	15	TRBJ2-1	-	few	CASSQESSRYNEQFF	TGTGCCAGCAGCCAAGAAAGCAGCCGCTACAATGAGCAGTTCTTC
TRBV27	16	TRBJ2-1	TRBD2	few	CASSLGAGGQNNEQFF	TGTGCCAGCAGTTTAGGGGCGGGAGGCCAAAACAATGAGCAGTTCTTC
TRBV11-2	14	TRBJ2-1	-	-	CASSSLGGGGEQFF	TGTGCCAGCAGCTCCTTGGGCGGGGGCGGTGAGCAGTTCTTC
TRBV5-6	14	TRBJ2-5	-	many	CASSLGGNQETQYF	TGTGCCAGCAGCTTGGGCGGCAACCAAGAGACCCAGTACTTC
TRBV7-3	13	TRBJ1-5	TRBD1	many	CASSPTGGEPQHF	TGTGCCAGCAGCCCGACAGGGGGAGAGCCCCAGCATTTT
TRBV30	13	TRBJ1-5	-	-	CAWSGGHNQPQHF	TGTGCCTGGAGCGGCGGACACAATCAGCCCCAGCATTTT
TRBV3-1	17	TRBJ1-3	TRBD1	-	CASSLGTGGASGNTIYF	TGTGCCAGCAGCCTTGGGACAGGAGGGGCCTCTGGAAACACCATATATTTT
TRBV7-9	15	TRBJ1-2	-	-	CASSPPGSNANGYTF	TGTGCCAGCAGCCCCCCGGGATCCAACGCTAATGGCTACACCTTC
TRBV12-3/TRBV12-4	15	TRBJ2-5	-	few	CASSPTPGSQETQYF	TGTGCCAGCAGTCCGACCCCCGGGAGTCAAGAGACCCAGTACTTC
TRBV6-2/TRBV6-3	14	TRBJ2-1	TRBD1	-	CASSGQGSYNEQFF	TGTGCCAGCAGTGGACAGGGATCCTACAATGAGCAGTTCTTC
TRBV15	14	TRBJ1-4	TRBD1	few	CATSRPGQGKKLFF	TGTGCCACCAGCAGACCCGGACAGGGTAAAAAACTGTTTTTT
TRBV19	17	TRBJ1-5	-	-	CASSSPAGGGWGQPQHF	TGTGCCAGTAGTTCCCCCGCGGGGGGAGGGTGGGGTCAGCCCCAGCATTTT
TRBV29-1	13	TRBJ1-4	TRBD1	many	CSAEAGGAGKLFF	TGCAGCGCGGAGGCAGGGGGCGCCGGAAAACTGTTTTTT
TRBV19	14	TRBJ1-3	-	few	CASRQGISGNTIYF	TGTGCCAGTAGACAGGGAATCTCTGGAAACACCATATATTTT
TRBV11-2	16	TRBJ2-7	TRBD2	-	CASSLVASGGAYEQYF	TGTGCCAGCAGCTTAGTTGCCAGCGGGGGGGCCTACGAGCAGTACTTC
TRBV9	14	TRBJ2-1	-	few	CASSVGDWDNEQFF	TGTGCCAGCAGCGTAGGGGACTGGGACAATGAGCAGTTCTTC
TRBV30	14	TRBJ2-3	-	-	CAWKFDRSTDTQYF	TGTGCCTGGAAGTTTGATCGGTCCACAGATACGCAGTATTTT
TRBV19	16	TRBJ2-1	TRBD2	few	CASTPERGGLYNEQFF	TGTGCCAGTACCCCCGAGCGGGGGGGCCTCTACAATGAGCAGTTCTTC
TRBV15	18	TRBJ2-7	-	-	CATSRDSWDTQIVYEQYF	TGTGCCACCAGCAGAGATTCTTGGGACACCCAGATCGTATACGAGCAGTACTTC
TRBV5-1	15	TRBJ1-1	-	many	CASSLSPPPDTEAFF	TGCGCCAGCAGCTTGTCCCCGCCCCCCGACACTGAAGCTTTCTTT
TRBV29-1	13	TRBJ1-2	-	-	CSVESGESYSYTF	TGCAGCGTTGAGTCAGGGGAGTCGTACAGCTACACCTTC
TRBV15	15	TRBJ1-5	-	-	CATSRDLSGEKPQHF	TGTGCCACCAGCAGAGATTTGTCAGGGGAGAAACCCCAGCATTTT
TRBV29-1	11	TRBJ2-4	TRBD1	-	CSAKQGKDQYF	TGCAGCGCTAAACAGGGGAAAGATCAGTACTTC
TRBV3-1	17	TRBJ2-7	TRBD2	few	CASSLGLTSGSSYEQYF	TGTGCCAGCAGCCTGGGCCTCACTAGCGGCAGCTCCTACGAGCAGTACTTC
TRBV5-1	13	TRBJ2-3	-	few	CASSKPSTDTQYF	TGCGCCAGCAGCAAGCCTAGCACAGATACGCAGTATTTT